This TCR beta chain was documented in a study of shared clonotypes between healthy human individuals. Study-level information: Used for every donor were three CD4 naive, three CD4 memory, two CD8 naive and one CD8 memory plate. Study-level findings and limits: Generally, naive subsets came out with larger estimated richness than memory subsets. With few donors, the genetic and exposure-history diversity represented was limited.

Adult Caucasians living in Nashville, Tennessee made up all of the donors. As concerns this clone: Its cognate antigen is unknown.

TCRdb's copy holds only in-frame clones and misses some; the assay was immunoSEQ multiplex PCR. Counted here are about 2,500,000 clones, more than 90% occurring once; the ten biggest clones make up 0.11% to 0.15%. This clonotype was obtained from a man aged 18 to 35 in good health. Sequencing was done on a sample of naive CD4+ T cells sorted from blood. Subset reported: CD45RA+ positively selected.

CDR3 region: CAWSWDSERDTQYF. As DNA, the CDR3 is TGTGCCTGGAGTTGGGACAGCGAGCGTGATACGCAGTATTTT. This chain uses TRBV30 with TRBJ2-3, with 7 bases aligning to TRBD1. This CDR3 has 14 amino acids. CDR1 is GTSNPN, CDR2 SVGIG, per germline (reference sequence). Losses at the gene ends were 2 bases for V and 6 bases for J; bases not matched to a gene: 8.